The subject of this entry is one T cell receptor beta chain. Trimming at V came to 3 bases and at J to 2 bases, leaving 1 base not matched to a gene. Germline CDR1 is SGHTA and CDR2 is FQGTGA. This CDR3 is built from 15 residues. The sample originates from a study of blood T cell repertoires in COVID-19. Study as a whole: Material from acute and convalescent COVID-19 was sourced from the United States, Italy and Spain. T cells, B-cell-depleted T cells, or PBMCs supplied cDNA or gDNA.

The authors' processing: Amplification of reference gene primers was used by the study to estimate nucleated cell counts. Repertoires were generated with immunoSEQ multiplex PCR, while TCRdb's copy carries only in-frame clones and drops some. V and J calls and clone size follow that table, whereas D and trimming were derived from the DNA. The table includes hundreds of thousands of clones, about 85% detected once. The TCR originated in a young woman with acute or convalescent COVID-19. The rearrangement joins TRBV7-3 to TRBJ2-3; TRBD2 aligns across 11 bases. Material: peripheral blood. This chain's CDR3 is CASSLTSGNTDTQYF. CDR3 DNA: TGTGCCAGCAGCTTGACTAGCGGGAACACAGATACGCAGTATTTT.